This T cell receptor (beta chain) was sequenced for a study of T cell repertoires in aging, cancer and after chemotherapy. Study observations and caveats: In each cancer cohort, median generation probability increased across chemotherapy, suggesting thymic output rebounded.

The CDR3 spans 15 residues. The trim removed 4 bases at V and 0 bases at J, leaving 7 bases unmatched. CDR1 and CDR2 (germline): SGHRS, YFSETQ. Multiplex touch-down PCR with TRB-A/B primers amplified rearranged V-D-J TRB sequences. TCRdb fed the multiplex PCR reads into MiXCR, producing one record per CDR3 protein. The data hold about 3,100 distinct CDR3 sequences, with 30% to 45% observed a single time. Remarks on this clonotype: Its target is unknown.

The template was genomic DNA from peripheral blood, not RNA. V gene TRBV5-1 combines with J gene TRBJ2-7, with 7 positions matching TRBD1. The source of this sequence is a human donor with a solid tumor. Sequenced sample: blood. For the CDR3, the DNA is TGCGCCAGCAGCCCCGGACAGGCCAACTCCTACGAGCAGTACTTC. Protein product: CASSPGQANSYEQYF.